The text below deals with one T cell receptor (beta chain). These data are taken from a study of technical replicates of blood from several donors. With 0 bases removed from V and 2 bases from J, the gap between germline ends came to 8 bases. Per germline, CDR1 LGHNA and CDR2 YSLEER. The CDR3 contains 14 residues. Sequencing used immunoSEQ multiplex PCR; TCRdb keeps in-frame clones, though not all of them. The sample has 60,000 to 85,000 clones; about 94% are singletons. The receptor was isolated from a human donor in good health. The chain couples TRBV4-3 to TRBJ2-7; perhaps TRBD1 as D (6 bases). The specimen sequenced was T cells isolated from PBMCs. CDR3 sequence (DNA): TGCGCCAGCAGCCAAGAGGCAGGGGCCTACGAGCAGTACTTC. It specifies CASSQEAGAYEQYF.